One sample yielded the 26 T cell receptor beta chains listed below, sequenced in a study of OX40 agonist ivuxolimab in advanced cancers. The protocol was immunoSEQ multiplex PCR, while the TCRdb copy is restricted to in-frame clones and leaves out a portion. The repertoire holds approximately 82,000 clones, with 92% as singletons. The sample was CD4+ or CD8+ T cells sorted from blood, taken in a trial of the OX40 agonist ivuxolimab. These receptors were collected from an adult with an advanced solid tumor such as melanoma, head and neck, liver or kidney cancer.

This clone was picked up one time. The chain links TRBV5-6 to TRBJ2-3; either TRBD1 or TRBD2 may supply D (6 bases each). Trimming removed 0 bases from V and 2 bases from J, with 13 bases in between. CDR1 is SGHDT, CDR2 YYEEEE, per germline. The CDR3 is 16 amino acids. CDR3 sequence reads: CASSLVGGGVTDTQYF. The DNA of the CDR3 is TGTGCCAGCAGCTTGGTAGGGGGAGGAGTCACAGATACGCAGTATTTT.

This clone occurred once. CDR3: CASSPTSNYGYTF. The CDR3 DNA follows: TGTGCCAGCTCACCAACTTCTAACTATGGCTACACCTTC. The chain is built from TRBV18 and TRBJ1-2; D is unclear. Between the trimmed V and J ends, which lost 2 bases and 0 bases, there was a span of 4 bases. Germline V CDR1 and CDR2: KGHSH, LQKENI. The CDR3 contains 13 residues.

The J gene is TRBJ1-6, the V gene TRBV27; 8 nucleotides line up with TRBD1. The junction had 5 bases not matched to a gene; V was cut back by 3 bases and J by 10 bases. The germline CDR1 and CDR2 sequences are MNHEY and SMNVEV (reference sequence). This CDR3 is built from 14 residues. The CDR3 DNA is TGTGCCAGCAGTTTGACAGGGGACGCCTCACCCCTCCACTTT. This encodes CASSLTGDASPLHF.

The gene calls are TRBV19 and TRBJ2-3; 12 nucleotides agree with TRBD2. Germline loops: CDR1 LNHDA, CDR2 SQIVND (reference sequence). V gave up 1 base and J gave up 3 bases; unmatched junction bases: 5. The CDR3 spans 17 residues. The CDR3 nucleotides are TGTGCCAGTAGTATAGCGTCCGGGACTAGCGGGACAGATACGCAGTATTTT. Amino acids: CASSIASGTSGTDTQYF.

The genes are TRBV18 and TRBJ1-1; D unresolved. The CDR3 consists of 15 residues. The V and J ends lost 4 bases and 1 base respectively, with 13 bases between them. Germline V gives CDR1 KGHSH, CDR2 LQKENI. CDR3 sequence reads: CASSRVETTNTEAFF. DNA of the CDR3: TGTGCCAGCTCACGAGTTGAGACAACGAACACTGAAGCTTTCTTT.

The chain is built from TRBV7-2 and TRBJ2-1, with D maybe TRBD2 (6 bases). This CDR3 comprises 13 residues. Germline V gene lookup returns CDR1 SGHTA and CDR2 FQGNSA. The V end was cut by 4 bases, the J end by 5 bases, with 9 bases between. The CDR3 is CASSSGTHNEQFF. CDR3 coding DNA: TGTGCCAGCAGCTCCGGGACTCACAATGAGCAGTTCTTC. Together with reference TRBV7-2 and TRBJ2-1, the CDR3 gives the full variable domain: GAGVSQSPSNKVTEKGKDVELRCDPISGHTALYWYRQSLGQGLEFLIYFQGNSAPDKSGLPSDRFSAERTGGSVSTLTIQRTQQEDSAVYLCASSSGTHNEQFFGPGTRLTVL.

This sequence joins TRBV19 and TRBJ2-7, with TRBD1 identical over 9 bases. From germline, CDR1 is LNHDA and CDR2 SQIVND (reference sequence). The J segment lost 5 bases and the V segment lost 4 bases, leaving 6 bases of the junction unmatched. This CDR3 is 14 amino acids long. Here the CDR3 DNA reads TGTGCCAGTAGTAGCGGGACAGGGTTTGACGAGCAGTACTTC. Protein sequence: CASSSGTGFDEQYF.

A remark on this clone: One end of the junction varies from germline; a read error may be responsible. The V call is TRBV11-2, the J call TRBJ2-7; possibly TRBD1 for D (6 bases). The CDR3 is made up of 10 amino acids. Germline lookup yields CDR1 SGHAT and CDR2 FQNNGV. DNA of the CDR3: TGTGCCAGCAGCTCTAGCTATACAGGGTGG. Its translation is CASSSSYTGW.

The table lists this clone with a count of one. The V call is TRBV27, the J call TRBJ1-1, with TRBD1 matching 10 bases. The CDR3 has 15 residues. J gave up 9 bases and V 7 bases, and 14 bases lay outside the gene matches. Germline assignment: CDR1 MNHEY and CDR2 SMNVEV (reference sequence). The CDR3 reads CASTPGQGSVGKAFF. The DNA of the CDR3 is TGTGCCAGCACCCCGGGACAGGGGTCGGTGGGGAAAGCTTTCTTT.

This chain joins TRBV5-1 and TRBJ2-5; 7 positions agree with TRBD1. The CDR3 covers 14 residues. Germline V gene data show CDR1 as SGHRS and CDR2 as YFSETQ. Germline trimming cut 0 bases from V and 12 bases from J; bases unmatched to any gene: 11. This chain's CDR3 is CASSLALGQRVEYF. CDR3 nucleotides: TGCGCCAGCAGCTTGGCCTTGGGACAGCGAGTCGAGTACTTC.

The chain is built from TRBV19 and TRBJ2-1; 9 nucleotides line up with TRBD2. The germline CDR1 and CDR2 sequences are LNHDA and SQIVND (reference sequence). The length of the CDR3 is 17 residues. V shed 2 bases, J shed 4 bases, and the junction held 9 bases outside the gene matches. Written as DNA, the CDR3 is TGTGCCAGTAGTATACTAGCGGGAAGGGGGAATTACAATGAGCAGTTCTTC. Translated: CASSILAGRGNYNEQFF.

This clone was recorded a few times. The chain carries TRBV29-1 and TRBJ1-2; D perhaps matches TRBD1 (5 bases). Trimming stripped 7 bases from V and 5 bases from J, with 20 bases between. Germline V lookup: CDR1 SQVTM, CDR2 ANQGSEA. The CDR3 contains 14 residues. The CDR3 protein is CSGGNPGRPYGYTF. CDR3 sequence (DNA): TGCAGCGGGGGCAACCCAGGGAGACCATATGGCTACACCTTC.

The chain combines TRBV27 with TRBJ2-2; 8 positions agree with TRBD2. From germline, CDR1 is MNHEY and CDR2 SMNVEV (reference sequence). CDR3 length equals 15 residues. Germline trimming cut 6 bases from V and 5 bases from J; bases unmatched to any gene: 8. The CDR3 reads CASRSAGEGTGELFF. CDR3 nucleotides: TGTGCCAGCAGGTCAGCGGGAGAAGGGACCGGGGAGCTGTTTTTT.

The chain carries TRBV10-3 and TRBJ2-1; 8 positions agree with TRBD2. CDR3 length: 16 residues. V was pared by 3 bases and J by 1 base, with 5 bases of the junction left unmatched. Per the germline V gene, CDR1 is ENHRY and CDR2 is SYGVKD. This CDR3 reads CAISDSGTSSYNEQFF. CDR3 sequence (DNA): TGTGCCATCAGTGACTCCGGGACTAGTTCCTACAATGAGCAGTTCTTC.

V and J are TRBV25-1 and TRBJ1-3, with 9 bases matching TRBD1. In germline, CDR1 is MGHDK, CDR2 SYGVNS. This CDR3 has 18 amino acids. With 7 bases clipped from V and 0 bases from J, the junction kept 13 bases outside the gene matches. CDR3 protein: CASTPYRGPSNSGNTIYF. CDR3 nucleotide sequence: TGTGCCAGCACCCCGTACAGGGGGCCTTCAAACTCTGGAAACACCATATATTTT.

The count of this clone is one. The chain couples TRBV10-2 to TRBJ2-3; 10 positions match TRBD2. CDR3 length equals 16 residues. V gave up 6 bases and J gave up 3 bases; unmatched junction bases: 9. CDR1 and CDR2 (germline): WSHSY, SAAADI. In DNA, the CDR3 is TGCGCCAGCAGCACCGGGACTAGCGAGAAAACAGATACGCAGTATTTT. Translation gives CASSTGTSEKTDTQYF.

This clone was observed a handful of times. The chain links TRBV9 to TRBJ2-7; TRBD2 is a possible D gene (5 bases). The germline V gene encodes CDR1 SGDLS and CDR2 YYNGEE. Deletions cut 0 bases from V and 9 bases from J, with 16 bases between. This CDR3 region has 14 residues. The chain's CDR3 is CASSVVPGPEVQYF. Written as DNA, the CDR3 is TGTGCCAGCAGCGTAGTCCCAGGTCCGGAGGTGCAGTACTTC.

A single count supports this clone. One junction end disagrees with the germline gene, perhaps due to a read error. The V and J genes are TRBV18 and TRBJ2-7; the D is unclear. The CDR3 consists of 15 residues. Germline CDR1 KGHSH, CDR2 LQKENI. The CDR3 nucleotides are TGTGCCAGCTCACCACCGGTAGGTAAAACCCACGAGCAATACTTC. Its protein product is CASSPPVGKTHEQYF.

V and J are TRBV10-3 and TRBJ2-1, with unresolved D. The ends were cut back, 6 bases at V and 8 bases at J, with 11 bases in the middle. The CDR3 contains 12 residues. Germline V gene lookup returns CDR1 ENHRY and CDR2 SYGVKD. CDR3 DNA sequence: TGTGCCATCAGAAGTCCCGTACATGAGCAGTTCTTC. This codes for CAIRSPVHEQFF.

V is TRBV9 and J is TRBJ1-5; tentatively, D is TRBD1 (6 bases). The CDR3 spans 14 residues. Germline V lookup: CDR1 SGDLS, CDR2 YYNGEE. V lost 0 bases and J lost 3, with 7 bases in between. Here the CDR3 reads CASSVGTANQPQHF. CDR3 in DNA: TGTGCCAGCAGCGTAGGGACAGCCAATCAGCCCCAGCATTTT. The complete variable domain, with remaining parts taken from reference TRBV9 and TRBJ1-5, reads DSGVTQTPKHLITATGQRVTLRCSPRSGDLSVYWYQQSLDQGLQFLIQYYNGEERAKGNILERFSAQQFPDLHSELNLSSLELGDSALYFCASSVGTANQPQHFGDGTRLSIL.

V gene TRBV5-6 combines with J gene TRBJ1-5, with 10 bases fitting TRBD1. Germline values: CDR1 SGHDT, CDR2 YYEEEE. Unmatched junction bases numbered 13, after V lost 4 bases and J lost 6 bases. The CDR3 has 17 amino acids. The CDR3 protein is CASSMTGGELSGQPQHF. The CDR3 coding sequence is TGTGCCAGCAGCATGACAGGGGGCGAATTATCGGGTCAGCCCCAGCATTTT.

The chain has TRBV20-1 and TRBJ1-4; D call uncertain. This CDR3 contains 11 residues. CDR1 is DFQATT and CDR2 is SNEGSKA in the germline V gene (reference sequence). Deletions cut 7 bases from V and 4 bases from J, with 7 bases between. The DNA for the CDR3 is TGCAGTGTCAGGAGTAATGAAAAACTGTTTTTT. The encoded protein is CSVRSNEKLFF.

The J gene is TRBJ2-7, the V gene TRBV21-1; TRBD1 reflects the table's D call only, with no check against the DNA. TRBV21-1 is flagged as a pseudogene. This CDR3 has 17 residues. CDR3 amino acids: CASCLPGQGALSYEQYF. The DNA of the CDR3 is TGTGCCAGCTGCCTCCCGGGACAGGGGGCCCTCTCCTACGAGCAGTACTTC.

The chain uses TRBV30 and TRBJ1-3, with 7 bases matching TRBD1. CDR1 GTSNPN and CDR2 SVGIG come from the germline V gene (reference sequence). The CDR3 is 14 amino acids. Trimming cost V 3 bases and J 8 bases; bases outside gene matches: 10. CDR3 sequence (DNA): TGTGCCTGGAGGCTACAGGGGATCGGAGACACCATATATTTT. Translating gives CAWRLQGIGDTIYF.

This chain joins TRBV18 and TRBJ2-7; D ambiguous. CDR3 length equals 13 residues. The ends were cut back, 2 bases at V and 3 bases at J, with 8 bases in the middle. Germline V CDR1 and CDR2: KGHSH, LQKENI. The CDR3 here is CASSPSGLYEQYF. In DNA form, the CDR3 reads TGTGCCAGCTCACCAAGTGGCCTCTACGAGCAGTACTTC.

The rearrangement uses TRBV5-1 and TRBJ2-7, with D perhaps assigned TRBD1 or TRBD2 (5 bases each). CDR3 size: 14 residues. Germline CDR1 is SGHRS and CDR2 is YFSETQ. The V gene lost 4 bases and the J gene lost 0 bases, with 11 bases spanning the gap. The CDR3 sequence is CASSPGDLSYEQYF. In nucleotides, the CDR3 is TGCGCCAGCAGCCCCGGGGACCTCTCCTACGAGCAGTACTTC. Full variable domain (outside the CDR3, taken from reference TRBV5-1 and TRBJ2-7): KAGVTQTPRYLIKTRGQQVTLSCSPISGHRSVSWYQQTPGQGLQFLFEYFSETQRNKGNFPGRFSGRQFSNSRSEMNVSTLELGDSALYLCASSPGDLSYEQYFGPGTRLTVT.